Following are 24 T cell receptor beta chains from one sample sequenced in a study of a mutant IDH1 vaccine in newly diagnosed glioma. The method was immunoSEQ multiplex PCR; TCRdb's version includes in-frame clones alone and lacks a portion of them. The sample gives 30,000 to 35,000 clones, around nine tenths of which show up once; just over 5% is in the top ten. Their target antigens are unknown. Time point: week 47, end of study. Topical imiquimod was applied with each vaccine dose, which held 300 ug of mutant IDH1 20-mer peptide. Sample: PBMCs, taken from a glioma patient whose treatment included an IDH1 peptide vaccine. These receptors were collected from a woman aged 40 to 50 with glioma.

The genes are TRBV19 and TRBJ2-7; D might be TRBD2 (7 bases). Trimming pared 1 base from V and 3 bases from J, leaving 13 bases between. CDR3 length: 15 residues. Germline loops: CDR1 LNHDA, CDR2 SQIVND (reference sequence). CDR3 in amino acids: CASSIGRGGVYEQYF. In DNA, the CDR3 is TGTGCCAGTAGTATAGGGAGGGGGGGCGTCTACGAGCAGTACTTC.

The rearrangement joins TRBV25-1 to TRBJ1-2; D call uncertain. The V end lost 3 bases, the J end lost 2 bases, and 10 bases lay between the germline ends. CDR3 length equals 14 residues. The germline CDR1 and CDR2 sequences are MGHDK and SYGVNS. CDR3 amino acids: CASSESPVNYGYTF. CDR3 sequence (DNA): TGTGCCAGCAGTGAGTCGCCCGTAAACTATGGCTACACCTTC.

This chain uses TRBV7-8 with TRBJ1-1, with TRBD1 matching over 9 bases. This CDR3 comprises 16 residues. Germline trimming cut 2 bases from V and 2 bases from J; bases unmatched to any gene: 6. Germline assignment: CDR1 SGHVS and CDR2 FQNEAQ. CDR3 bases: TGTGCCAGCAGCTTAAGCGACAGGGGGTATAACACTGAAGCTTTCTTT. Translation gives CASSLSDRGYNTEAFF.

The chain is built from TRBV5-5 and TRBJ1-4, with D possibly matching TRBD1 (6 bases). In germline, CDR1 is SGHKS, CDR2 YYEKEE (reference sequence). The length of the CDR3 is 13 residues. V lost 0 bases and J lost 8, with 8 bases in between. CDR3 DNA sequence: TGTGCCAGCAGCTTGGGGACAGAGGAAAAACTGTTTTTT. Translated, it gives CASSLGTEEKLFF.

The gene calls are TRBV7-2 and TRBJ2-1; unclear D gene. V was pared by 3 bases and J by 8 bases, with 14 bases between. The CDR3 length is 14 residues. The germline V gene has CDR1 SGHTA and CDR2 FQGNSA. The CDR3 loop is CASSLTFRYHEQFF. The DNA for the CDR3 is TGTGCCAGCAGCTTGACCTTTAGGTACCATGAGCAGTTCTTC. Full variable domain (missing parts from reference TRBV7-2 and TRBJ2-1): GAGVSQSPSNKVTEKGKDVELRCDPISGHTALYWYRQSLGQGLEFLIYFQGNSAPDKSGLPSDRFSAERTGGSVSTLTIQRTQQEDSAVYLCASSLTFRYHEQFFGPGTRLTVL.

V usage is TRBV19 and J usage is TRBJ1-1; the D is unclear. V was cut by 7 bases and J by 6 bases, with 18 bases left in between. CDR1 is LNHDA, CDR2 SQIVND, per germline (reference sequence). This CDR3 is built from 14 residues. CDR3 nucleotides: TGTGCCAGTAATGGTCTTACGGGGAGGGCTGAAGCTTTCTTT. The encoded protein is CASNGLTGRAEAFF.

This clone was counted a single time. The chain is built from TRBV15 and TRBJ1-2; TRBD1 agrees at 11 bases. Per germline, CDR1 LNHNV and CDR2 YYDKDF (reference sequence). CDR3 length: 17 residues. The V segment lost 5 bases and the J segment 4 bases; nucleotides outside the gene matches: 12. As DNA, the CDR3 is TGTGCCACCAGCTGGAGCCGGACAGGGGGCGCCGGCTATGGCTACACCTTC. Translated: CATSWSRTGGAGYGYTF.

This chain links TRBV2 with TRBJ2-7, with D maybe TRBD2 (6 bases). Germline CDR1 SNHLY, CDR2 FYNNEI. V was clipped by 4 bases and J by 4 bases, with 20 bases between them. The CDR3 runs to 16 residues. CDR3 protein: CASSVGDVAGGYEQYF. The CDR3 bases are TGTGCCAGCAGTGTGGGGGATGTGGCCGGGGGATACGAGCAGTACTTC.

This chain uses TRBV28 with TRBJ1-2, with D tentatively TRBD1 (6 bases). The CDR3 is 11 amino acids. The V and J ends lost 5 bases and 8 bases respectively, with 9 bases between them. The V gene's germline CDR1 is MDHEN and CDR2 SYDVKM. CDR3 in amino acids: CASSVTGGYTF. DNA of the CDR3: TGTGCCAGCAGTGTCACAGGGGGCTACACCTTC.

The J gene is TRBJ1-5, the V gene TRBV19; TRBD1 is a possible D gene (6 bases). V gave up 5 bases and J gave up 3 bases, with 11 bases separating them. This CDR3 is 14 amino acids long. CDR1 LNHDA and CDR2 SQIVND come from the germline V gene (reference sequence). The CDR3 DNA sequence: TGTGCCAGTAGTTGGGACACGTTCAATCAGCCCCAGCATTTT. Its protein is CASSWDTFNQPQHF.

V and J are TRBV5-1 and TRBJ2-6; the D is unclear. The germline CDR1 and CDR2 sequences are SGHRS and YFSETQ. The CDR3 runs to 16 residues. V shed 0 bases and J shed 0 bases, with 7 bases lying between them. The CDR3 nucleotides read TGCGCCAGCAGCTTGGCAAGGGCCTCTGGGGCCAACGTCCTGACTTTC. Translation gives CASSLARASGANVLTF.

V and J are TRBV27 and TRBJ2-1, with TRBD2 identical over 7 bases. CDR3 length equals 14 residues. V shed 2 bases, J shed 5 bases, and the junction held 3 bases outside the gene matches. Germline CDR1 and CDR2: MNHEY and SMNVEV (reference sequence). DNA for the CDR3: TGTGCCAGCAGTTTAAGGCGGGGGAACAATGAGCAGTTCTTC. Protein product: CASSLRRGNNEQFF.

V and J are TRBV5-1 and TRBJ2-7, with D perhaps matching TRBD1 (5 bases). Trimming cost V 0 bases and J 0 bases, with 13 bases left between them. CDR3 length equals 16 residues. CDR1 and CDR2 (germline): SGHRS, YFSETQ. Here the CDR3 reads CASSLGATGPSYEQYF. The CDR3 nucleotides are TGCGCCAGCAGCTTGGGGGCCACAGGTCCCTCCTACGAGCAGTACTTC. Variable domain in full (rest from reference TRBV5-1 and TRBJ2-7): KAGVTQTPRYLIKTRGQQVTLSCSPISGHRSVSWYQQTPGQGLQFLFEYFSETQRNKGNFPGRFSGRQFSNSRSEMNVSTLELGDSALYLCASSLGATGPSYEQYFGPGTRLTVT.

Here the CDR3 reads CASSYSGGNSPLHF. The DNA of the CDR3 is TGTGCCAGCAGTTACTCGGGGGGTAATTCACCCCTCCACTTT. V gene TRBV6-5 combines with J gene TRBJ1-6; tentative D call: TRBD1 (5 bases). V gave up 0 bases and J gave up 6 bases, with 6 bases separating them. Germline V gene sequence: CDR1 MNHEY, CDR2 SVGAGI. The CDR3 has 14 residues.

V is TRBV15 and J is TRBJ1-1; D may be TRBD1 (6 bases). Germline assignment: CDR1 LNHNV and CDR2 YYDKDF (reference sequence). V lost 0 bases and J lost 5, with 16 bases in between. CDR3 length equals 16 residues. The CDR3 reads CATSRDYRARGTEAFF. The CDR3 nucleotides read TGTGCCACCAGCAGAGACTACAGGGCTAGGGGGACTGAAGCTTTCTTT.

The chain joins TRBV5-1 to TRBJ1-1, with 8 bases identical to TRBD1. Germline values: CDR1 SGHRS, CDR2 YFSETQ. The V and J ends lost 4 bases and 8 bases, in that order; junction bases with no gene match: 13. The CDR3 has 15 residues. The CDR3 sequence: CASSPFGTGRLEAFF. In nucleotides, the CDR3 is TGCGCCAGCAGCCCATTTGGGACAGGCAGGCTGGAAGCTTTCTTT.

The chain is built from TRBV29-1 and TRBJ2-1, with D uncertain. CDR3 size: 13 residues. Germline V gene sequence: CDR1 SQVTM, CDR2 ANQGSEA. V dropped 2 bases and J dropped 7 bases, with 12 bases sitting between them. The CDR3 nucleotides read TGCAGCGTTGAAAGGCCCCCTGGGAATGAGCAGTTCTTC. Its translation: CSVERPPGNEQFF.

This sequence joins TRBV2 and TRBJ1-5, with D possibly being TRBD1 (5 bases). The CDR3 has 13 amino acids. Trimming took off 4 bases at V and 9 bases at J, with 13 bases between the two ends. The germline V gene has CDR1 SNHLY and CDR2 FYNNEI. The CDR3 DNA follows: TGTGCCAGCAGTGTGGGGGGTCTCGGGCCCCAGCATTTT. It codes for CASSVGGLGPQHF.

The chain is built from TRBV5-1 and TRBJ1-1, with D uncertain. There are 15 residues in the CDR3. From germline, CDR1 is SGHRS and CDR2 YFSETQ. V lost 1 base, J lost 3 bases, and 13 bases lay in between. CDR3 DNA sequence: TGCGCCAGCAGCTTGATCAGCGGAGCCGACACTGAAGCTTTCTTT. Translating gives CASSLISGADTEAFF.

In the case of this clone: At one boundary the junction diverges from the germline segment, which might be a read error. CDR3 region: CASSSRTSGITGELFF. CDR3 sequence (DNA): TGTGCTAGCAGCTCTCGGACTAGCGGGATCACCGGGGAGCTGTTTTTT. J is TRBJ2-2 and V is TRBV7-7; the match to TRBD2 covers 12 bases. The germline V gene has CDR1 SSHAT and CDR2 FNYEAQ (reference sequence). The CDR3 length is 16 residues. The whole variable domain, remainder taken from reference TRBV7-7 and TRBJ2-2, is GAGVSQSPRYKVTKRGQDVTLRCDPISSHATLYWYQQALGQGPEFLTYFNYEAQPDKSGLPSDRFSAERPEGSISTLTIQRTEQRDSAMYRCASSSRTSGITGELFFGEGSRLTVL.

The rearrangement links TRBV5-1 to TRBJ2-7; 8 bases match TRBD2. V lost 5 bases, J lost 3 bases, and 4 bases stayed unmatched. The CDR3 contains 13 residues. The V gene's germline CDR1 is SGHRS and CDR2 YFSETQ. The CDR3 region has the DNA TGCGCCAGCAGTTCCGGGGGGGGCTACGAGCAGTACTTC. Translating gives CASSSGGGYEQYF. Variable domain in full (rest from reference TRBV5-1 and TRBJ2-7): KAGVTQTPRYLIKTRGQQVTLSCSPISGHRSVSWYQQTPGQGLQFLFEYFSETQRNKGNFPGRFSGRQFSNSRSEMNVSTLELGDSALYLCASSSGGGYEQYFGPGTRLTVT.

The chain's CDR3 is CASSFHQRTGGLYGYTF. CDR3 nucleotides: TGTGCCAGCAGTTTTCATCAGCGGACAGGGGGCCTCTATGGCTACACCTTC. This rearrangement joins TRBV27 to TRBJ1-2; 11 nucleotides line up with TRBD1. CDR1 and CDR2 from the germline V gene are MNHEY and SMNVEV (reference sequence). J was trimmed by 4 bases and V by 3 bases; bases with no gene match: 10. The CDR3 runs to 17 residues.

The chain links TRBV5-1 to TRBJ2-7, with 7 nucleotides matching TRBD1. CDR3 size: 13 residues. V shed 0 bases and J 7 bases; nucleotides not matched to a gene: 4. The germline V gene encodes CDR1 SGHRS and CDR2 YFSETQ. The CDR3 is CASSLEGAREQYF. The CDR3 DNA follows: TGCGCCAGCAGCTTGGAGGGGGCGAGGGAGCAGTACTTC.

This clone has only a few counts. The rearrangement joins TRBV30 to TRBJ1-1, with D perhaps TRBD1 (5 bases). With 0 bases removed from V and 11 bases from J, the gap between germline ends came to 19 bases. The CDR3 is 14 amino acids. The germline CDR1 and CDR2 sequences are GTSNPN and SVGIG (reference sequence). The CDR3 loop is CAWSVMSGNRWAFF. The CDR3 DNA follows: TGTGCCTGGAGTGTAATGTCAGGGAATCGGTGGGCTTTCTTT.